The present T cell receptor beta chain was sequenced within a study of T cells after somatic rescue of genetic block. Produced via immunoSEQ multiplex PCR; TCRdb's table is partial and in-frame only. The sample contains about 72,000 clones, roughly 93% of which appear only once. Trimming removed 8 bases at V and 0 bases at J, with 11 bases between. CDR3 length equals 14 residues. Germline V lookup: CDR1 MNHNY, CDR2 SVGAGI (reference sequence). What was sequenced was peripheral blood mononuclear cells (PBMCs). This clonotype was obtained from a young man. The chain carries TRBV6-6 and TRBJ1-5; D gene ambiguous. CDR3 sequence reads: CASSSGISNQPQHF. CDR3 sequence (DNA): TGTGCCAGCTCGTCCGGGATTAGCAATCAGCCCCAGCATTTT.